This entry describes one T cell receptor beta chain. The antigen is not known. The data stem from a study of shared clonotypes between healthy human individuals. At the deep level, the assay was run. Assay used: immunoSEQ multiplex PCR; TCRdb lists only in-frame clones, some missing. The sample carries 2.5 million or so clones, about 92% recorded once. The study's findings and limits: Clonotypes that were shared across a handful of donors made up around 5.5% of naive CD4 clonotypes. An effect of sequencing depth on clonotype sharing among donors was expected.

The CDR3 has 17 amino acids. Trimming cost V 4 bases and J 6 bases; bases outside gene matches: 10. Germline CDR1 is SGHRS and CDR2 is YFSETQ. Sequencing used naive CD4+ T cells sorted from blood. Noted subset: CD45RA+ positively selected. This chain uses TRBV5-1 with TRBJ2-3, with 14 bases aligning to TRBD2. This TCR was recovered from a man aged 18 to 29 in good health. CDR3 nucleotide sequence: TGCGCCAGCAGCCCTGATGGACTAGCGGGGGGAACGGATACGCAGTATTTT. Protein product: CASSPDGLAGGTDTQYF.